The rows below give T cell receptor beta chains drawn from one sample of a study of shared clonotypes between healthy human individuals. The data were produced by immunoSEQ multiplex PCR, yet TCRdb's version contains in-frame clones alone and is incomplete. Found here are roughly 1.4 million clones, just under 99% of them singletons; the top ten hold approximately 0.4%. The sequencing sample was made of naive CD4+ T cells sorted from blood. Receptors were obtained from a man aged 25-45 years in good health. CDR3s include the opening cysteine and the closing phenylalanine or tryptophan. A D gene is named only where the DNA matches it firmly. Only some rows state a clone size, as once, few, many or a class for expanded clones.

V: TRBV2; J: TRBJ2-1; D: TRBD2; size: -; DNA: TGTGCCAGCAGCAAGACTAGCGGGGGAGTTAATGAGCAGTTCTTC; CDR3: CASSKTSGGVNEQFF
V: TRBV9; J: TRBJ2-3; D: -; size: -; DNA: TGTGCCAGCAGCCAGGCCCCTACAGATACGCAGTATTTT; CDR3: CASSQAPTDTQYF
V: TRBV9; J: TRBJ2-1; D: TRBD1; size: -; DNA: TGTGCCAGCAGTGAACAGGGGTCCTCCTACAATGAGCAGTTCTTC; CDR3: CASSEQGSSYNEQFF
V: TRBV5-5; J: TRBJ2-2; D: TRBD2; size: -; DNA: TGTGCCAGCAGCTTGTCTGGACTAGCGGGAGGGTATACCGGGGAGCTGTTTTTT; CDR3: CASSLSGLAGGYTGELFF
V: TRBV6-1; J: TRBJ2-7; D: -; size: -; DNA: TGTGCCAGCAGCTCAGTGGGGCAGGGCCGGGAGCAGTACTTC; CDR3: CASSSVGQGREQYF
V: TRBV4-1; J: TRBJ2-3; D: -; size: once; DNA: TGCGCCAGCAGCCAAGAGGACCACACAGATACGCAGTATTTT; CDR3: CASSQEDHTDTQYF
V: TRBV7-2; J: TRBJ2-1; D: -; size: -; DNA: TGTGCCAGCAGCTTAGGGTTTTCCTCCTACAATGAGCAGTTCTTC; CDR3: CASSLGFSSYNEQFF
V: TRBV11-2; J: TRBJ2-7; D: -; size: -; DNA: TGTGCCAGCAGCTTAGATCTTGTCAGTAGCACCTACGAGCAGTACTTC; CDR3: CASSLDLVSSTYEQYF
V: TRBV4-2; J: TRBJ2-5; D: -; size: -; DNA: TGTGCCAGCAGCCAAGGCTTAGGCGGTCAAGAGACCCAGTACTTC; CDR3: CASSQGLGGQETQYF
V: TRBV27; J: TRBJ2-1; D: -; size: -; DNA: TGTGCCAGCAGGTCCTTGCGCGGGCGGGAGCAGTTCTTC; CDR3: CASRSLRGREQFF
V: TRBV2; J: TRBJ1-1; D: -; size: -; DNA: TGTGCCAGCAGTGGTCAGGTGAACACTGAAGCTTTCTTT; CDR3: CASSGQVNTEAFF
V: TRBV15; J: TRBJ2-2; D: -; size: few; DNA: TGTGCCACCAGCAGAAACACCGGGGAGCTGTTTTTT; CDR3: CATSRNTGELFF
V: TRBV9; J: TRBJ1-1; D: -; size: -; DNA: TGTGCCAGCAGCAGTAGAAAGGGAATGAACACTGAAGCTTTCTTT; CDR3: CASSSRKGMNTEAFF
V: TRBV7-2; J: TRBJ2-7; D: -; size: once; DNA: TGTGCCAGCACCTTGCGGGGCAAGTCCTACGAGCAGTACTTC; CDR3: CASTLRGKSYEQYF
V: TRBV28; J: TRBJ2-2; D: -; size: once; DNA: TGTGCCAGCAGTTTGATTCGAAACACCGGGGAGCTGTTTTTT; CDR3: CASSLIRNTGELFF